Listed here is a single T cell receptor beta chain. The data are from a study of T-cell reconstitution after alpha-beta-depleted transplantation in children. The CDR3 has 15 residues. Trimming cost V 3 bases and J 4 bases; bases outside gene matches: 8. Germline CDR1 is LGHNA and CDR2 is YSLEER. TCRbeta library preparation incorporated unique molecular identifiers. TCRdb re-called the PCR reads through MiXCR, storing one row per CDR3 protein. Altogether 500,000 or so distinct CDR3 sequences are present, about 31% being singletons, with the ten largest covering approximately 2.3%. The sequenced sample was PBMCs from the stem cell graft donor, obtained from the stem cell graft. V is TRBV4-3 and J is TRBJ2-5; 7 bases map to TRBD2. This TCR was recovered from a human donor who donated a stem cell graft to a child with aplastic anemia. The chain's CDR3 is CASSHTASGGETQYF. DNA for the CDR3: TGCGCCAGCAGCCATACCGCTAGCGGCGGAGAGACCCAGTACTTC.